A few counts support the clone carrying this TCR beta chain. These data belong to a study of response to subunit inactivated influenza vaccine. TCRdb itself ran the RT-PCR reads through MiXCR, one entry per CDR3 protein. The sample contains about 540,000 distinct CDR3 sequences, roughly 25% of which appear only once. V lost 2 bases, J lost 5 bases, and 19 bases lay in between. The CDR3 extends over 17 amino acids. From germline, CDR1 is DFQATT and CDR2 SNEGSKA (reference sequence). These data were also filed under a second study, of T cells expressing NK-cell markers. This second report adds: Researchers built TCR beta cDNA using 5'RACE template switching with UMIs. The eight sequenced donors comprised seven who were HCMV-seropositive and one who was seronegative.

This sequence originates from a man aged 45-65 years who received an inactivated influenza vaccine. Material: CD4+ T cells sorted from PBMCs, obtained 11 to 12 days after vaccination. The rearrangement links TRBV20-1 to TRBJ1-6; D is possibly TRBD1 (5 bases). CDR3 region: CSARRSRGTANNSPLHF. The CDR3 coding sequence is TGCAGTGCTAGAAGAAGTCGAGGGACGGCCAATAATTCACCCCTCCACTTT.